Included here is one T cell receptor beta chain sequence, with context. This entry belongs to a study of blood T cell repertoires in COVID-19. Looking at the study overall: The United States, Italy and Spain were the sources of the acute and convalescent COVID-19 samples. T cells, B-cell-depleted T cells, or PBMCs supplied cDNA or gDNA.

TCRdb keeps only in-frame clones here, not all; method: immunoSEQ multiplex PCR. The data contain around 100,000 clones, 82% of them singletons. The CDR3 is 15 amino acids. V lost 3 bases, J lost 3 bases, and 4 bases stayed unmatched. Germline CDR1 is SGHVS and CDR2 is FQNEAQ. Input material: peripheral blood. This TCR was recovered from a man aged 60 to 69 with acute or convalescent COVID-19. The chain carries TRBV7-8 and TRBJ2-2; TRBD1 agrees at 7 bases. In DNA, the CDR3 is TGTGCCAGCAGCTTGAGGGGGCCGGACACCGGGGAGCTGTTTTTT. This sequence encodes CASSLRGPDTGELFF.